Shown below are 6 T cell receptor beta chains from a single sample sequenced in a study of blood T cell repertoires in COVID-19. Method: immunoSEQ multiplex PCR; TCRdb's copy keeps in-frame clones and lacks some. The sample consists of approximately 250,000 clones, approximately 90% of them appearing once. The specimen sequenced was PBMCs or T cells enriched from blood (not recorded which). All receptors come from a man aged 35 to 55 who had been exposed to COVID-19.

V is TRBV9 and J is TRBJ1-1; 9 nucleotides match TRBD1. CDR3 length: 15 residues. The germline V gene has CDR1 SGDLS and CDR2 YYNGEE. Germline trimming cut 3 bases from V and 6 bases from J; bases unmatched to any gene: 9. This CDR3 is CASSASSGTGPEAFF. The CDR3 coding sequence is TGTGCCAGCAGCGCTTCGTCGGGGACAGGGCCTGAAGCTTTCTTT.

This chain links TRBV6-4 with TRBJ2-1; 12 bases line up with TRBD2. The CDR3 loop spans 15 amino acids. J gave up 7 bases and V 6 bases, and 7 bases lay outside the gene matches. The V gene's germline CDR1 is MRHNA and CDR2 SNTAGT. The CDR3 bases are TGTGCCAGCAGCCTAGGACTAGCGGGAAATAATGAGCAGTTCTTC. Protein: CASSLGLAGNNEQFF.

The chain couples TRBV19 to TRBJ2-7; D uncertain. V dropped 1 base and J dropped 4 bases, with 17 bases sitting between them. Germline CDR1 LNHDA, CDR2 SQIVND (reference sequence). The CDR3 contains 16 residues. As DNA, the CDR3 is TGTGCCAGTAGTATAGGGGCCGGCCAGTCAAATTACGAGCAGTACTTC. This encodes CASSIGAGQSNYEQYF. Together with reference TRBV19 and TRBJ2-7, the CDR3 gives the full variable domain: DGGITQSPKYLFRKEGQNVTLSCEQNLNHDAMYWYRQDPGQGLRLIYYSQIVNDFQKGDIAEGYSVSREKKESFPLTVTSAQKNPTAFYLCASSIGAGQSNYEQYFGPGTRLTVT.

Note on this clone: This CDR3 is also generated by other DNA sequences in the sample. The rearrangement links TRBV19 to TRBJ1-5; 7 nucleotides align to TRBD1. Per germline, CDR1 LNHDA and CDR2 SQIVND (reference sequence). CDR3 size: 13 residues. The J segment lost 3 bases and the V segment lost 6 bases, leaving 2 bases of the junction unmatched. As DNA, the CDR3 is TGTGCCAGTAGGACAGGGTACAATCAGCCCCAGCATTTT. It specifies CASRTGYNQPQHF.

The gene calls are TRBV29-1 and TRBJ2-1, with D perhaps matching TRBD1 (6 bases). The germline V gene encodes CDR1 SQVTM and CDR2 ANQGSEA. Trimming removed 4 bases from V and 5 bases from J, with 9 bases in between. This CDR3 comprises 12 residues. CDR3 loop: CSVGAGDNEQFF. CDR3 bases: TGCAGCGTTGGGGCAGGGGACAATGAGCAGTTCTTC.

The J gene is TRBJ2-2, the V gene TRBV2, with 10 nucleotides matching TRBD1. Unmatched junction bases numbered 5, after V lost 0 bases and J lost 1 base. The CDR3 extends over 18 amino acids. The germline V gene encodes CDR1 SNHLY and CDR2 FYNNEI. The CDR3 loop reads CASSEAPGTGVNTGELFF. The CDR3 DNA follows: TGTGCCAGCAGTGAAGCGCCGGGGACAGGGGTGAACACCGGGGAGCTGTTTTTT.